The 14 T cell receptor beta chains below come from one sample, sequenced in a study of blood T cell repertoires in COVID-19. Here immunoSEQ multiplex PCR was the method, and the copy in TCRdb shows in-frame clones only, minus some. The table records fewer than 200,000 clones, 70% to 85% of them present only once. Sequences were obtained from PBMCs or T cells enriched from blood (not recorded which). The receptor set was obtained from a woman aged 55-69 years with acute COVID-19.

This chain connects TRBV7-9 to TRBJ1-1; D is ambiguous. This CDR3 region has 13 residues. Germline-derived CDR1 and CDR2 are SEHNR and FQNEAQ (reference sequence). V gave up 8 bases and J gave up 4 bases, with 14 bases separating them. CDR3 sequence: CASRQVGGTEAFF. CDR3 sequence (DNA): TGTGCCAGCCGCCAAGTGGGAGGCACTGAAGCTTTCTTT.

The CDR3 DNA follows: TGTGCCAGCAGTTCCTACCTTGGGGGCACTGAATCCACCATATATTTT. Translating it yields CASSSYLGGTESTIYF. The chain employs TRBV6-5 and TRBJ1-3, with D perhaps TRBD1 (6 bases). V was clipped by 4 bases and J by 9 bases, with 22 bases between them. The CDR3 is made up of 16 amino acids. The germline CDR1 and CDR2 sequences are MNHEY and SVGAGI.

The genes are TRBV5-1 and TRBJ2-7; weak D call: TRBD2 (6 bases). V shed 1 base and J shed 5 bases, with 13 bases lying between them. CDR3 length: 14 amino acids. Per germline, CDR1 SGHRS and CDR2 YFSETQ. The CDR3 loop reads CASSLTGRVDEQYF. CDR3 nucleotide sequence: TGCGCCAGCAGCTTGACCGGGAGAGTAGACGAGCAGTACTTC.

J is TRBJ1-3 and V is TRBV7-9; 9 nucleotides agree with TRBD1. Germline CDR1 reads SEHNR; CDR2 reads FQNEAQ (reference sequence). The CDR3 length is 17 residues. Unmatched junction bases numbered 6, after V lost 1 base and J lost 2 bases. The CDR3: CASSLGPQGAAGNTIYF. CDR3 DNA sequence: TGTGCCAGCAGCTTAGGTCCACAGGGGGCCGCTGGAAACACCATATATTTT.

The rearrangement joins TRBV5-8 to TRBJ1-3, with no clear D. V lost 1 base and J lost 3, with 8 bases in between. Germline V gene sequence: CDR1 SGHTS, CDR2 YDEGEE. The CDR3 consists of 14 residues. CDR3 DNA: TGTGCCAGCAGCTTGATCAGGTTTGGAAACACCATATATTTT. Translation: CASSLIRFGNTIYF.

The table lists this clone with a count of one. CDR3: CASSDRASGGYNEQFF. CDR3 nucleotides: TGTGCCAGCAGTGACCGGGCTAGCGGGGGATACAATGAGCAGTTCTTC. The chain joins TRBV2 to TRBJ2-1, with 10 bases identical to TRBD2. The CDR3 sequence is 16 residues long. With 3 bases clipped from V and 4 bases from J, the junction kept 6 bases outside the gene matches. CDR1 is SNHLY and CDR2 is FYNNEI in the germline V gene.

The chain employs TRBV20-1 and TRBJ2-1; 7 nucleotides match TRBD2. J was trimmed by 0 bases and V by 3 bases; bases with no gene match: 5. The CDR3 totals 15 residues. In germline, CDR1 is DFQATT, CDR2 SNEGSKA (reference sequence). CDR3 in DNA: TGCAGTGCTAGTGTCGGCGGGAGCTCCTACAATGAGCAGTTCTTC. The encoded protein is CSASVGGSSYNEQFF.

This sequence joins TRBV19 and TRBJ2-7, with D possibly TRBD2 on 6 matching bases. From germline, CDR1 is LNHDA and CDR2 SQIVND (reference sequence). The CDR3 contains 13 residues. V lost 3 bases and J 2 bases, leaving 8 bases between the germline ends. CDR3 region: CASSIGGTYEQYF. The CDR3 region has the DNA TGTGCCAGTAGTATTGGAGGGACCTACGAGCAGTACTTC. The full variable domain, rest sourced from reference TRBV19 and TRBJ2-7, is DGGITQSPKYLFRKEGQNVTLSCEQNLNHDAMYWYRQDPGQGLRLIYYSQIVNDFQKGDIAEGYSVSREKKESFPLTVTSAQKNPTAFYLCASSIGGTYEQYFGPGTRLTVT.

In its sample, this clone was seen a few times. This chain connects TRBV7-6 to TRBJ1-5, with 9 nucleotides matching TRBD1. The CDR3 runs 15 residues. Looked up from germline, CDR1 is SGHVS and CDR2 is FNYEAQ. J gave up 6 bases and V 4 bases, and 7 bases lay outside the gene matches. The DNA for the CDR3 is TGTGCCAGCAGCTCCGGGACAGGGTTGGGTCAGCCCCAGCATTTT. It translates to CASSSGTGLGQPQHF.

The chain couples TRBV7-2 to TRBJ1-3; D is perhaps TRBD1 (5 bases). Trimming left V 5 bases short and J 8 bases short, with 13 bases between. In germline, CDR1 is SGHTA, CDR2 FQGNSA. The CDR3 runs 13 residues. This CDR3 is CASSPGFLHTIYF. In DNA, the CDR3 is TGTGCCAGCAGCCCAGGGTTTTTGCACACCATATATTTT.

The V and J genes are TRBV9 and TRBJ2-1, with 7 bases that match TRBD2. The CDR3 runs 16 residues. The germline V gene has CDR1 SGDLS and CDR2 YYNGEE. With V trimmed by 0 bases and J by 1 base, 4 bases remained unmatched. CDR3 region: CASSVGAGVSYNEQFF. As DNA, the CDR3 is TGTGCCAGCAGCGTAGGGGCGGGAGTTTCCTACAATGAGCAGTTCTTC.

The chain couples TRBV20-1 to TRBJ1-2, with D unclear. CDR1 is DFQATT, CDR2 SNEGSKA, per germline (reference sequence). Trimming pared 6 bases from V and 5 bases from J, leaving 7 bases between. The CDR3 length is 10 residues. CDR3 sequence: CSATRYGYTF. Here the CDR3 DNA reads TGCAGTGCCACTAGGTATGGCTACACCTTC.

This chain joins TRBV10-3 and TRBJ2-1; possible D gene TRBD2, 6 bases. The V end was cut by 3 bases, the J end by 12 bases, with 12 bases between. This CDR3 has 12 amino acids. From germline, CDR1 is ENHRY and CDR2 SYGVKD. DNA for the CDR3: TGTGCCATCAGTGATGAAGCGGGTGGGCAGTTCTTC. This encodes CAISDEAGGQFF.

This clone was found a few times. This chain uses TRBV6-2 or TRBV6-3 with TRBJ2-5; 11 nucleotides line up with TRBD2. V dropped 2 bases and J dropped 1; count of bases not matched to a gene: 3. CDR3 length: 16 residues. Looked up from germline, CDR1 is MNHEY and CDR2 is SVGEGT. The DNA of the CDR3 is TGTGCCAGCAGTTACCGACTAGCGGGGATCCAAGAGACCCAGTACTTC. Amino acid sequence: CASSYRLAGIQETQYF.